A selection of T cell receptor beta chains follows, all from one sample in a study of radiotherapy plus CTLA-4 blockade in lung cancer. Sequencing used immunoSEQ multiplex PCR; TCRdb keeps in-frame clones, though not all of them. This sample has about 95,000 clones, with approximately 78% found just once. Material: peripheral blood, obtained from a patient treated with radiotherapy plus ipilimumab. The source is a human donor with non-small cell lung cancer who had a partial response to radiotherapy plus ipilimumab. Both conserved end residues are part of each CDR3. D genes are given only for firm matches. Where a row states a size, it is once, few, many or the class of an expanded clone; other rows omit it.

>.|TRBJ1-1|few|TRBV5-4
TGTGCCAGCAGCTCCGCCCCAGTAACTGAAGCTTTCTTT
CASSSAPVTEAFF
>TRBD2|TRBJ2-1|.|TRBV18
TGTGCCAGCTCACCCGGACTAGCGGGAGGTGATAATGAGCAGTTCTTC
CASSPGLAGGDNEQFF
>TRBD2|TRBJ2-7|.|TRBV11-3
TGTGCCAGCAGCTACGCGCGGGAGAATTACGAGCAGTACTTC
CASSYARENYEQYF
>.|TRBJ2-7|.|TRBV2
TGTGCCAGCACCGGAGGGGCTCCTGGGCGGTACTTC
CASTGGAPGRYF
>.|TRBJ2-1|.|TRBV11-2
TGTGCCAGCGGAACCGGCAGGGCAGGGAACAATGAGCAGTTCTTC
CASGTGRAGNNEQFF
>TRBD1|TRBJ1-1|.|TRBV10-3
TGTGCCATCACAACAGGGGGCTACACTGAAGCTTTCTTT
CAITTGGYTEAFF
>TRBD1|TRBJ1-1|.|TRBV5-1
TGCGCCAGCAGCGCAGGGACAGTCAACACTGAAGCTTTCTTT
CASSAGTVNTEAFF
>TRBD2|TRBJ2-6|few|TRBV5-1
TGCGCCAGCTCGGGACTAGCGGACTCTGGGGCCAACGTCCTGACTTTC
CASSGLADSGANVLTF
>TRBD1|TRBJ2-7|.|TRBV28
TGTGCCAGCAGTGGGATGATACAGGGGCGGTCCTACGAGCAGTACTTC
CASSGMIQGRSYEQYF
>TRBD1|TRBJ2-5|.|TRBV10-1
TGCGCCAGCACCCAAGTTGGGACAGGAAAAAAAGAGACCCAGTACTTC
CASTQVGTGKKETQYF
>TRBD2|TRBJ2-7|.|TRBV2
TGTGCCAGCGACCCTAGCGGGAGCTCCTACGAGCAGTACTTC
CASDPSGSSYEQYF